This T cell receptor (beta chain) was recorded in a study of blood T cell repertoires in COVID-19. The wider study: PBMCs, B-cell-depleted T cells, or T cells were the source of the cDNA or gDNA that made up the material.

Germline V gene lookup returns CDR1 SGHNT and CDR2 YENEEA. This CDR3 spans 13 amino acids. Trimming cost V 4 bases and J 4 bases, with 7 bases left between them. Sequencing used immunoSEQ multiplex PCR; TCRdb keeps in-frame clones, though not all of them. The sample consists of roughly 120,000 clones, approximately 90% of them appearing once. This chain joins TRBV11-3 and TRBJ2-2; D possibly corresponds to TRBD1 (6 bases). This clonotype was obtained from a human donor in a cohort sampled during active COVID-19. The specimen was peripheral blood. The CDR3 coding sequence is TGTGCCAGCAGCTCACAGGGCACCGGGGAGCTGTTTTTT. This gives the protein CASSSQGTGELFF.